This is a list of T cell receptor beta chains from one sample in a study of cytomegalovirus exposure and HLA in healthy donors. Assay: immunoSEQ multiplex PCR; the TCRdb copy retains only in-frame clones and omits some. The profile shows 150,000 to 200,000 clones, about 88% of them singletons. The specimen was PBMCs. Receptors were obtained from a woman aged 18 to 35 in good health and CMV-seronegative. Both conserved end residues are part of each CDR3. The D gene is left open where the match is weak. The size field is filled for only some rows; it gives once, few, many or a size class.

>TRBV7-2|TRBD2|.|TRBJ2-7
CASSLASGYYEQYF
TGTGCCAGCAGCTTAGCTAGCGGGTATTACGAGCAGTACTTC
>TRBV5-1|TRBD1|.|TRBJ1-1
CASSAGTGNTEAFF
TGCGCCAGCAGCGCCGGGACAGGGAACACTGAAGCTTTCTTT
>TRBV27|.|.|TRBJ2-1
CASNPDTSNEQFF
TGTGCCAGCAACCCAGACACGAGTAATGAGCAGTTCTTC
>TRBV6-1|.|.|TRBJ1-1
CASSEVVRAGASEAFF
TGTGCCAGCAGTGAAGTGGTCAGGGCGGGAGCGTCTGAAGCTTTCTTT
>TRBV18|TRBD1|.|TRBJ1-5
CASSLGQENQPQHF
TGTGCCAGCTCACTCGGACAGGAAAATCAGCCCCAGCATTTT
>TRBV18|TRBD1|.|TRBJ2-6
CASSSTGQAISGANVLTF
TGTGCCAGCTCGTCAACGGGACAGGCGATCTCTGGGGCCAACGTCCTGACTTTC
>TRBV11-2|.|few|TRBJ1-2
CASSLEGRSGYTF
TGTGCCAGCAGCTTGGAGGGGCGCAGTGGCTACACCTTC
>TRBV5-4|.|.|TRBJ2-5
CASSLVGGARTETQYF
TGTGCCAGCAGCTTGGTAGGGGGGGCGCGTACGGAGACCCAGTACTTC
>TRBV29-1|TRBD2|.|TRBJ2-7
CSVVQAGSYEQYF
TGCAGCGTTGTGCAAGCGGGATCCTACGAGCAGTACTTC
>TRBV9|TRBD2|.|TRBJ2-5
CASSAWTSGALQETQYF
TGTGCCAGCAGCGCTTGGACTAGCGGGGCGTTACAAGAGACCCAGTACTTC
>TRBV6-5|TRBD2|.|TRBJ2-7
CASSYSTSGGTYEQYF
TGTGCCAGCAGTTACTCGACTAGCGGGGGGACCTACGAGCAGTACTTC
>TRBV19|.|.|TRBJ1-1
CASTLTPNTEAFF
TGTGCCAGTACCCTGACACCTAACACTGAAGCTTTCTTT
>TRBV11-2|.|.|TRBJ2-3
CASCRSGTDTQYF
TGTGCCAGCTGTAGATCGGGCACAGATACGCAGTATTTT
>TRBV11-2|.|.|TRBJ1-2
CASSFTGTNYGYTF
TGTGCCAGCAGCTTCACAGGGACTAACTATGGCTACACCTTC
>TRBV4-1|.|few|TRBJ1-5
CASREDLGGWQPQHF
TGCGCCAGCAGAGAGGATTTGGGGGGGTGGCAGCCCCAGCATTTT
>TRBV28|TRBD1|once|TRBJ1-2
CASSSSGTGFVPYGYTF
TGTGCCAGCAGTTCCTCCGGGACAGGATTTGTCCCCTATGGCTACACCTTC
>TRBV18|.|.|TRBJ2-2
CASSPAGLNTGELFF
TGTGCCAGCTCACCCGCGGGACTTAACACCGGGGAGCTGTTTTTT
>TRBV27|TRBD1|.|TRBJ1-6
CASSFPGGGSPLHF
TGTGCCAGCAGTTTCCCAGGGGGCGGTTCACCCCTCCACTTT
>TRBV7-9|TRBD2|.|TRBJ2-2
CASSAGAGELFF
TGTGCCAGCAGCGCGGGGGCCGGGGAGCTGTTTTTT
>TRBV28|.|.|TRBJ1-5
CASSLGGRGNQPQHF
TGTGCCAGCAGTTTGGGGGGGCGCGGTAATCAGCCCCAGCATTTT
>TRBV5-5|.|once|TRBJ2-7
CASSRTGGGNEQYF
TGTGCCAGCAGCAGGACTGGCGGGGGCAATGAGCAGTACTTC
>TRBV6-5|TRBD1|.|TRBJ2-7
CASSYSKHRGAFFF
TGTGCCAGCAGTTACTCGAAGCACAGGGGGGCTTTTTTCTTC
>TRBV6-1|TRBD2|.|TRBJ2-5
CASSDPPGLETKETQYF
TGTGCCAGTAGTGATCCCCCGGGACTAGAAACGAAAGAGACCCAGTACTTC
>TRBV2|.|few|TRBJ1-2
CASSEGRVLYGYTF
TGTGCCAGCAGTGAAGGCAGGGTTCTCTATGGCTACACCTTC
>TRBV28|.|once|TRBJ1-5
CASAQGISNQPQHF
TGTGCCAGCGCTCAGGGTATTAGCAATCAGCCCCAGCATTTT
>TRBV5-1|TRBD1|.|TRBJ2-4
CASSFQGATKNIQYF
TGCGCCAGCAGCTTTCAGGGGGCGACCAAAAACATTCAGTACTTC
>TRBV9|TRBD2|.|TRBJ2-3
CASSPQLGTSGGTDTQYF
TGTGCCAGCAGCCCCCAACTCGGGACTAGCGGAGGGACAGATACGCAGTATTTT
>TRBV6-1|.|.|TRBJ2-3
CASSPQWGADTQYF
TGTGCCAGCAGCCCTCAGTGGGGAGCAGATACGCAGTATTTT
>TRBV5-4|TRBD2|.|TRBJ2-1
CASSLGSGGMNNEQFF
TGTGCCAGCAGCTTGGGTAGCGGGGGGATGAACAATGAGCAGTTCTTC
>TRBV19|TRBD1|.|TRBJ1-1
CASSKTGQGGTEAFF
TGTGCCAGTAGTAAAACTGGACAGGGAGGCACTGAAGCTTTCTTT
>TRBV5-1|TRBD2|.|TRBJ2-7
CASSSPTPGLAETYEQYF
TGCGCCAGCAGCTCCCCAACTCCGGGACTAGCGGAGACCTACGAGCAGTACTTC
>TRBV10-1|.|once|TRBJ2-3
CASSEDIEDTQYF
TGCGCCAGCAGTGAGGACATCGAGGATACGCAGTATTTT
>TRBV10-3|.|.|TRBJ2-1
CAITTLGGEYNEQFF
TGTGCCATCACGACACTAGGCGGGGAATACAATGAGCAGTTCTTC
>TRBV4-1|.|.|TRBJ2-3
CASSQVVGTDTQYF
TGCGCCAGCAGCCAAGTTGTAGGCACAGATACGCAGTATTTT
>TRBV5-1|TRBD1|.|TRBJ2-7
CASSLDRAYEQYF
TGCGCCAGCAGCTTAGACAGGGCCTACGAGCAGTACTTC
>TRBV5-1|.|.|TRBJ1-5
CASSRGGLLNQPQHF
TGCGCCAGCAGCCGGGGGGGTCTACTTAATCAGCCCCAGCATTTT
>TRBV6-5|TRBD1|.|TRBJ1-1
CASSYSYRGDTEAFF
TGTGCCAGCAGTTACTCTTACAGGGGCGACACTGAAGCTTTCTTT
>TRBV15|TRBD1|.|TRBJ2-7
CATSRGRDRGHEQYF
TGTGCCACCAGCAGAGGCAGGGACAGGGGCCACGAGCAGTACTTC
>TRBV5-4|TRBD2|.|TRBJ2-2
CASSLRLLAGGVNTGELFF
TGTGCCAGCAGCTTGAGGTTACTAGCGGGAGGGGTGAACACCGGGGAGCTGTTTTTT
>TRBV10-3|TRBD1|.|TRBJ1-2
CAISGQDYGYTF
TGTGCCATCAGCGGACAGGACTATGGCTACACCTTC